This T cell receptor beta chain is from a study of CD8 T cells in ankylosing spondylitis. This clonotype was recorded a few times. The target antigen is unknown. TCRdb ran MiXCR on the 5' RACE reads and lists one entry per CDR3 protein. The sample includes 250,000 or so distinct CDR3 sequences, 18% of them seen just once. Findings and caveats of the study: A number of the motif variants had already been described in reactive arthritis synovial fluid and blood.

This CDR3 comprises 14 residues. V lost 3 bases to trimming and J lost 7 bases, with 16 bases between them. The germline gives CDR1 DFQATT, CDR2 SNEGSKA (reference sequence). This clonotype was obtained from a male donor with ankylosing spondylitis or in good health (not recorded which). V usage is TRBV20-1 and J usage is TRBJ2-1; D is possibly TRBD2 (7 bases). The sample taken for sequencing was blood, either unsorted or a sorted T cell fraction (not recorded which). DNA of the CDR3: TGCAGTGCTAGGGGGGCGGGAGAGTTAAATGAGCAGTTCTTC. Translated: CSARGAGELNEQFF.